These 26 T cell receptor beta chains were all obtained from the same sample, sequenced in a study of blood T cell repertoires in COVID-19. TCRdb's table, derived via immunoSEQ multiplex PCR, lists solely in-frame clones and lacks some. The table lists roughly 290,000 clones, about 90% of them singletons, with around 8% in the top ten. The sequencing input was peripheral blood. The receptors originated from a woman aged 45 to 65 who had recovered from COVID-19.

This CDR3 reads CASSLGGQSSAEQFF. The CDR3 DNA reads TGTGCCAGCAGCTTAGGGGGACAGAGCTCGGCGGAGCAGTTCTTC. The chain has TRBV7-8 and TRBJ2-1; 7 nucleotides line up with TRBD1. CDR3 length equals 15 residues. In germline, CDR1 is SGHVS, CDR2 FQNEAQ. The ends lost 1 base at V and 10 bases at J; junction bases unmatched: 10. Variable domain in full (rest from reference TRBV7-8 and TRBJ2-1): GAGVSQSPRYKVAKRGQDVALRCDPISGHVSLFWYQQALGQGPEFLTYFQNEAQLDKSGLPSDRFFAERPEGSVSTLKIQRTQQEDSAVYLCASSLGGQSSAEQFFGPGTRLTVL.

The rearrangement joins TRBV7-3 to TRBJ2-3, with TRBD2 as a possible D gene (6 bases). Germline loops: CDR1 SGHTA, CDR2 FQGTGA. Trimming left V 1 base short and J 2 bases short, with 13 bases between. This CDR3 contains 16 residues. The CDR3 reads CASSLIGAGSTDTQYF. The CDR3 DNA reads TGTGCCAGCAGCTTAATAGGTGCGGGGTCCACAGATACGCAGTATTTT.

In this sample, this clone turned up a few times. The CDR3 sequence is CASSSTGNYGYTF. The CDR3 nucleotides read TGTGCCAGCAGTTCGACAGGGAACTATGGCTACACCTTC. The chain joins TRBV12-3 or TRBV12-4 to TRBJ1-2; 7 bases map to TRBD1. The length of the CDR3 is 13 residues. J gave up 2 bases and V 4 bases, and 1 base lay outside the gene matches.

The genes are TRBV20-1 and TRBJ2-5; D unresolved. V was pared by 7 bases and J by 5 bases, with 8 bases between. The CDR3 has 10 amino acids. The V gene's germline CDR1 is DFQATT and CDR2 SNEGSKA (reference sequence). The CDR3 protein is CSVSRETQYF. The DNA for the CDR3 is TGCAGTGTCTCGCGGGAGACCCAGTACTTC.

This clone showed up just once. This chain connects TRBV27 to TRBJ2-5; unclear D gene. Trimming removed 5 bases at V and 9 bases at J, with 16 bases between. Germline CDR1 MNHEY, CDR2 SMNVEV (reference sequence). The CDR3 totals 13 residues. In DNA form, the CDR3 reads TGTGCCAGCAGTCCCAAGTCCCGTCAGGCCCAGTACTTC. Translation: CASSPKSRQAQYF.

The chain uses TRBV6-5 and TRBJ1-6, with D maybe TRBD1 (5 bases). Trimming took off 0 bases at V and 7 bases at J, with 13 bases between the two ends. Germline V gene data show CDR1 as MNHEY and CDR2 as SVGAGI. There are 16 residues in the CDR3. The CDR3 here is CASSYSGPGWNSPLHF. The CDR3 region has the DNA TGTGCCAGCAGTTACTCGGGCCCAGGGTGGAATTCACCCCTCCACTTT.

This chain links TRBV2 with TRBJ2-2; maybe TRBD1 (6 bases). The CDR3 is 13 amino acids. The V gene's germline CDR1 is SNHLY and CDR2 FYNNEI. V was clipped by 6 bases and J by 7 bases, with 12 bases between them. In nucleotides, the CDR3 is TGTGCCAGCAGAAGGGGACATATCGGGGAGCTGTTTTTT. This encodes CASRRGHIGELFF. The entire variable domain, with the rest obtained from reference TRBV2 and TRBJ2-2, is as follows: EPEVTQTPSHQVTQMGQEVILRCVPISNHLYFYWYRQILGQKVEFLVSFYNNEISEKSEIFDDQFSVERPDGSNFTLKIRSTKLEDSAMYFCASRRGHIGELFFGEGSRLTVL.

This chain joins TRBV10-1 and TRBJ2-5, with 9 bases fitting TRBD1. Germline assignment: CDR1 WNHNN and CDR2 SYGVQD (reference sequence). V dropped 5 bases and J dropped 2; count of bases not matched to a gene: 3. CDR3 length equals 14 residues. The CDR3 region is CASSRDREQETQYF. The DNA for the CDR3 is TGCGCCAGCAGTAGGGACAGGGAGCAAGAGACCCAGTACTTC.

This clone was observed a few times. The CDR3, as DNA: TGTGCCAGCAGTCCAACAGGGGTGGGAGAGACCCAGTACTTC. Residues: CASSPTGVGETQYF. The J gene is TRBJ2-5, the V gene TRBV7-2; 7 bases fit TRBD1. Germline CDR1 SGHTA, CDR2 FQGNSA. The CDR3 runs to 14 residues. The V gene end was trimmed by 6 bases and the J gene end by 4 bases; junction bases not matched to a gene: 8.

The chain has TRBV5-1 and TRBJ2-1, with 10 bases aligning to TRBD2. V was pared by 0 bases and J by 8 bases, with 11 bases of the junction left unmatched. Germline-derived CDR1 and CDR2 are SGHRS and YFSETQ. CDR3 length equals 17 residues. CDR3 protein: CASSLEGYLAGVDEQFF. The CDR3 DNA reads TGCGCCAGCAGCTTGGAGGGGTATCTAGCGGGGGTTGATGAGCAGTTCTTC.

The J gene is TRBJ1-1, the V gene TRBV21-1. TRBV21-1 is assigned pseudogene status. There are 12 residues in the CDR3. CDR3 sequence: CASSNKNTEAFF. DNA of the CDR3: TGTGCCAGCAGCAATAAGAACACTGAAGCTTTCTTT.

The chain joins TRBV28 to TRBJ2-7; 9 nucleotides agree with TRBD1. Per the germline V gene, CDR1 is MDHEN and CDR2 is SYDVKM. V lost 3 bases, J lost 7 bases, and 7 bases stayed unmatched. The CDR3 loop spans 14 amino acids. CDR3 nucleotide sequence: TGTGCCAGCAGTTTGGACAGGGGACAAAGGGAGCAGTACTTC. This gives the protein CASSLDRGQREQYF.

The chain recombines TRBV28 with TRBJ1-6; tentative D call: TRBD1 (6 bases). This CDR3 comprises 17 residues. Trimming shortened V by 7 bases and J by 10 bases, and 26 bases separated the two germline ends. CDR1 is MDHEN, CDR2 SYDVKM, per germline. The CDR3 loop reads CASNSFGGGGGLSPLHF. In DNA form, the CDR3 reads TGTGCCAGCAACAGCTTTGGAGGCGGGGGCGGATTATCACCCCTCCACTTT.

The rearrangement links TRBV5-1 to TRBJ1-1; 10 bases align to TRBD1. The CDR3 length is 15 residues. After removal of 1 base from V and 4 bases from J, the junction contained 4 bases not matched to a gene. CDR1 is SGHRS, CDR2 YFSETQ, per germline. DNA for the CDR3: TGCGCCAGCAGCTTGCTAGGACAGGGGGTCACTGAAGCTTTCTTT. Its translation is CASSLLGQGVTEAFF.

V gene TRBV6-5 combines with J gene TRBJ2-3, with 11 bases aligning to TRBD1. With 7 bases clipped from V and 8 bases from J, the junction kept 5 bases outside the gene matches. Germline CDR1 is MNHEY and CDR2 is SVGAGI. The CDR3 consists of 13 residues. CDR3 coding DNA: TGTGCCAGCACCCGGGGACAGGGGGGTACGCAGTATTTT. This encodes CASTRGQGGTQYF.

This clone appeared a few times. V and J are TRBV5-1 and TRBJ2-7; a possible D gene is TRBD2 (5 bases). Trimming took 0 bases from V and 3 from J, leaving 16 bases between them. The V gene's germline CDR1 is SGHRS and CDR2 YFSETQ. The CDR3 sequence is 16 residues long. As DNA, the CDR3 is TGCGCCAGCAGCTTGGCCCTGGCGGGTGCGAACTACGAGCAGTACTTC. It is translated as CASSLALAGANYEQYF.

Comments on this clone: An end of the junction does not agree with germline; a read error may underlie this. The V call is TRBV10-3, the J call TRBJ1-3; the D is unclear. The CDR3 has 11 amino acids. Germline lookup yields CDR1 ENHRY and CDR2 SYGVKD. The CDR3 DNA reads TGTGCCATCCGTGAGGAGGTTGTCGAATATTTT. Protein: CAIREEVVEYF.

The rearrangement uses TRBV9 and TRBJ1-2, with unresolved D. The CDR3 consists of 15 residues. Germline CDR1 is SGDLS and CDR2 is YYNGEE. V was trimmed by 2 bases and J by 6 bases, leaving 17 bases between them. For the CDR3, the DNA is TGTGCCAGCAGCGTTTCGGTAGTGCCTGAAAATGGCTACACCTTC. This sequence encodes CASSVSVVPENGYTF.

The chain has TRBV28 and TRBJ2-3; 8 bases fit TRBD1. V shed 5 bases and J 6 bases; nucleotides not matched to a gene: 13. Germline CDR1 and CDR2: MDHEN and SYDVKM. This CDR3 has 16 amino acids. CDR3 loop: CASSTPTGGIRDTQYF. CDR3 nucleotide sequence: TGTGCCAGCAGTACCCCCACAGGGGGTATCCGCGATACGCAGTATTTT.

This sequence joins TRBV5-1 and TRBJ1-2, with 7 bases fitting TRBD1. The germline CDR1 and CDR2 sequences are SGHRS and YFSETQ. Trimming removed 0 bases from V and 6 bases from J; junction bases left unmatched: 8. This CDR3 comprises 15 residues. For the CDR3, the DNA is TGCGCCAGCAGCTTGGCGGCGGACAGGTACGATGGCTACACCTTC. Its protein is CASSLAADRYDGYTF.

The chain carries TRBV5-1 and TRBJ2-1; the match to TRBD2 covers 8 bases. V lost 0 bases, J lost 12 bases, and 11 bases stayed unmatched. This CDR3 region has 15 residues. The V gene's germline CDR1 is SGHRS and CDR2 YFSETQ. In DNA, the CDR3 is TGCGCCAGCAGCTTGGTAGCGGGGAGGCCGGTAGGGCAGTTCTTC. Its translation: CASSLVAGRPVGQFF.

Note on this clone: The same CDR3 also results from other DNA sequences found in this sample. The V call is TRBV6-5, the J call TRBJ1-1, with 7 bases matching TRBD1. The CDR3 runs 13 residues. V was clipped by 6 bases and J by 1 base; unmatched bases: 2. Germline lookup yields CDR1 MNHEY and CDR2 SVGAGI. CDR3 in DNA: TGTGCCAGCAGCTGGGACAGGAACACTGAAGCTTTCTTT. Translated, it gives CASSWDRNTEAFF.

This chain links TRBV21-1 with TRBJ1-1; the listed D gene, TRBD1, was not tested against the DNA. TRBV21-1 counts as a pseudogene. This CDR3 spans 16 amino acids. CDR3 sequence reads: CASSNRQGRTNTEAFF. DNA of the CDR3: TGTGCCAGCAGCAATCGACAGGGAAGGACGAACACTGAAGCTTTCTTT.

The chain couples TRBV3-1 (or the pseudogene TRBV3-2) to TRBJ1-2; no reliable D call. This CDR3 comprises 14 residues. Germline CDR1 LGHDT, CDR2 YNNKEL (reference sequence). With 1 base removed from V and 5 bases from J, the gap between germline ends came to 11 bases. CDR3 in DNA: TGTGCCAGCAGCCAAGGGTTTTCAGTTTATGGCTACACCTTC. Amino acid sequence: CASSQGFSVYGYTF.

The CDR3 spells CATSRDRNEQYF. CDR3 bases: TGTGCCACCAGCAGAGATCGTAACGAGCAGTACTTC. The chain links TRBV15 to TRBJ2-7; no definite D call. CDR1 is LNHNV and CDR2 is YYDKDF in the germline V gene (reference sequence). The CDR3 contains 12 residues. Trimming removed 0 bases at V and 5 bases at J, with 5 bases between.

The chain couples TRBV7-2 to TRBJ1-3; D is ambiguous. Trimming stripped 6 bases from V and 0 bases from J, with 12 bases between. The CDR3 length is 15 residues. Germline V gene sequence: CDR1 SGHTA, CDR2 FQGNSA. The CDR3 sequence: CASSRDINSGNTIYF. CDR3 DNA sequence: TGTGCCAGCAGTCGTGACATAAACTCTGGAAACACCATATATTTT. Full variable domain (missing parts from reference TRBV7-2 and TRBJ1-3): GAGVSQSPSNKVTEKGKDVELRCDPISGHTALYWYRQSLGQGLEFLIYFQGNSAPDKSGLPSDRFSAERTGGSVSTLTIQRTQQEDSAVYLCASSRDINSGNTIYFGEGSWLTVV.